This TCR beta chain was found in a study of early T cells in non-severe SARS-CoV-2 infection. About the research overall: Chains stayed unpaired after sequencing of bulk RNA from unsorted whole blood. Study-wide results and caveats: Matching with VDJdb favored anti-spike CD8 responses (missing private and CD4 specificities).

Researchers tagged individual cDNA molecules with unique molecular identifiers. Via MiXCR, TCRdb re-called the 5' RACE reads, giving one row per CDR3 protein. The profile covers fewer than 80,000 distinct CDR3 sequences, with less than 9.5% appearing a single time and roughly 13% taken by the ten largest. This clonotype turned up a few times. Antigen: not known. Germline V gene sequence: CDR1 KGHSH, CDR2 LQKENI. With V trimmed by 0 bases and J by 7 bases, 4 bases remained unmatched. This CDR3 is 14 amino acids long. The TCR was taken from an adult who was a healthcare worker with PCR-confirmed SARS-CoV-2 infection or an uninfected control (not recorded which). The sample in question was whole blood, obtained at baseline. The chain employs TRBV18 and TRBJ2-3, with 7 nucleotides matching TRBD1. CDR3 protein: CASSPPRDSNTQYF. In DNA form, the CDR3 reads TGTGCCAGCTCACCACCCAGGGACAGCAATACGCAGTATTTT.